The 27 T cell receptor beta chains listed next were all sequenced from one sample in a study of cytomegalovirus exposure and HLA in healthy donors. It was with 60 Vbeta and 13 Jbeta primers that the PCR ran. The method was immunoSEQ multiplex PCR; TCRdb's version includes in-frame clones alone and lacks a portion of them. The data contain about 67,000 clones, around 80% of them singletons. The sequencing input was PBMCs. Receptor source: a middle-aged man in good health and CMV-seronegative.

The chain uses TRBV6-5 and TRBJ2-7, with 7 bases that match TRBD1. Germline V gene lookup returns CDR1 MNHEY and CDR2 SVGAGI. The V segment lost 6 bases and the J segment 3 bases; nucleotides outside the gene matches: 11. The CDR3 sequence is 15 residues long. CDR3 amino acids: CASSRTQGISYEQYF. For the CDR3, the DNA is TGTGCCAGCAGCCGAACACAGGGGATCAGCTACGAGCAGTACTTC.

V usage is TRBV27 and J usage is TRBJ2-1, with 7 bases matching TRBD2. The CDR3 runs 14 residues. The trim removed 8 bases at V and 7 bases at J, leaving 11 bases unmatched. Germline V gene data show CDR1 as MNHEY and CDR2 as SMNVEV (reference sequence). The CDR3 bases are TGTGCCAGCGGGGTGGCGGGAGCGATGAATGAGCAGTTCTTC. It yields the protein CASGVAGAMNEQFF.

The chain recombines TRBV19 with TRBJ2-5, with no clear D. This CDR3 comprises 15 residues. The germline CDR1 and CDR2 sequences are LNHDA and SQIVND (reference sequence). Deletions cut 5 bases from V and 2 bases from J, with 15 bases between. CDR3 sequence: CASSPRRLGQETQYF. CDR3 bases: TGTGCCAGTAGTCCCCGAAGGCTAGGACAAGAGACCCAGTACTTC.

This chain links TRBV27 with TRBJ1-1, with TRBD1 as a possible D gene (5 bases). Germline loops: CDR1 MNHEY, CDR2 SMNVEV (reference sequence). The CDR3 is 16 residues long. V was cut by 2 bases and J by 1 base, with 14 bases left in between. The CDR3 is CASSLGSWGRNTEAFF. The CDR3 coding sequence is TGTGCCAGCAGTTTAGGTTCGTGGGGCAGGAACACTGAAGCTTTCTTT.

This chain connects TRBV14 to TRBJ2-2; D gene unclear. In germline, CDR1 is SGHDN, CDR2 FVKESK. The germline V and J ends were trimmed by 2 bases and 0 bases, with 4 bases remaining between them. This CDR3 has 14 amino acids. The CDR3 DNA reads as TGTGCCAGCAGCCAACATGCGAACACCGGGGAGCTGTTTTTT. This gives the protein CASSQHANTGELFF. Complete variable domain (other parts from reference TRBV14 and TRBJ2-2): EAGVTQFPSHSVIEKGQTVTLRCDPISGHDNLYWYRRVMGKEIKFLLHFVKESKQDESGMPNNRFLAERTGGTYSTLKVQPAELEDSGVYFCASSQHANTGELFFGEGSRLTVL.

The genes are TRBV5-1 and TRBJ1-1; the D gene is possibly TRBD1 (5 bases). V was trimmed by 3 bases and J by 8 bases, leaving 17 bases between them. The CDR3 covers 14 residues. Germline V gives CDR1 SGHRS, CDR2 YFSETQ. The CDR3 protein is CASSSPRGSQEAFF. CDR3 coding DNA: TGCGCCAGCAGCTCCCCGCGGGGGAGCCAAGAAGCTTTCTTT.

The V call is TRBV6-1, the J call TRBJ2-2, with 7 bases identical to TRBD1. Germline V gene sequence: CDR1 MNHNS, CDR2 SASEGT. The CDR3 totals 13 residues. V was pared by 6 bases and J by 8 bases, with 6 bases of the junction left unmatched. CDR3 amino acids: CASRAGGRGELFF. Written as DNA, the CDR3 is TGTGCCAGCAGGGCAGGGGGTAGGGGGGAGCTGTTTTTT.

As for this clone: One end of the junction does not line up with germline, which may come from a read error. CDR3 loop: CSSSLPGLAVTDTQYF. The CDR3 DNA reads as TGTTCCAGCAGCCTGCCGGGACTAGCGGTAACAGATACGCAGTATTTT. This chain connects TRBV7-9 to TRBJ2-3, with 11 bases lining up with TRBD2. Looked up from germline, CDR1 is SEHNR and CDR2 is FQNEAQ (reference sequence). CDR3 length equals 16 residues.

This rearrangement joins TRBV11-2 to TRBJ1-3; 7 nucleotides align to TRBD1. The CDR3 has 15 residues. From germline, CDR1 is SGHAT and CDR2 FQNNGV. J was trimmed by 1 base and V by 4 bases; bases with no gene match: 4. DNA for the CDR3: TGTGCCAGCAGCTCGGGACAGAAATCTGGAAACACCATATATTTT. It specifies CASSSGQKSGNTIYF.

The chain carries TRBV27 and TRBJ2-6; perhaps TRBD2 as D (5 bases). The V and J ends lost 6 bases and 3 bases respectively, with 15 bases between them. Per germline, CDR1 MNHEY and CDR2 SMNVEV (reference sequence). The CDR3 contains 16 residues. The CDR3 here is CASSLSGGFGANVLTF. CDR3 DNA sequence: TGTGCCAGCAGCCTCTCAGGAGGATTTGGGGCCAACGTCCTGACTTTC. Full variable domain (remainder filled in from reference TRBV27 and TRBJ2-6): EAQVTQNPRYLITVTGKKLTVTCSQNMNHEYMSWYRQDPGLGLRQIYYSMNVEVTDKGDVPEGYKVSRKEKRNFPLILESPSPNQTSLYFCASSLSGGFGANVLTFGAGSRLTVL.

This rearrangement joins TRBV18 to TRBJ2-7; D is undetermined. CDR1 and CDR2 (germline): KGHSH, LQKENI. The V and J ends lost 5 bases and 2 bases respectively, with 10 bases between them. The CDR3 spans 13 residues. The CDR3 is CASSSGTTYEQYF. Written as DNA, the CDR3 is TGTGCCAGCTCATCGGGTACCACCTACGAGCAGTACTTC.

This clone was seen just once. This CDR3 is CASSEASGRVGNEQFF. DNA for the CDR3: TGTGCCAGCAGTGAAGCTAGCGGGAGGGTCGGGAATGAGCAGTTCTTC. V and J are TRBV6-1 and TRBJ2-1; 11 bases are a match to TRBD2. V lost 0 bases, J lost 7 bases, and 5 bases stayed unmatched. CDR1 MNHNS and CDR2 SASEGT come from the germline V gene. The CDR3 is 16 amino acids.

V and J are TRBV19 and TRBJ1-4; no reliable D call. CDR3 length: 14 residues. Between the trimmed V and J ends, which lost 6 bases and 7 bases, there was a span of 15 bases. Germline-derived CDR1 and CDR2 are LNHDA and SQIVND (reference sequence). CDR3 in amino acids: CASSDGLSGEKLFF. DNA for the CDR3: TGTGCCAGTAGCGACGGGTTAAGCGGTGAAAAACTGTTTTTT.

Written as DNA, the CDR3 is TGTTTTAGCAAGCAAAAGACGGCATACGAGCAGTACTTC. It is translated as CFSKQKTAYEQYF. V gene TRBV7-8 combines with J gene TRBJ2-7; D is uncertain. This CDR3 is built from 13 residues. In germline, CDR1 is SGHVS, CDR2 FQNEAQ.

This clone was picked up a small number of times. A read error may account for a junction end that differs from germline. Other nucleotide sequences from this sample produce the same CDR3. The chain employs TRBV4-1 and TRBJ1-1; TRBD1 matches 7 bases. Germline CDR1 is MGHRA and CDR2 is YSYEKL. CDR3 length: 14 residues. The CDR3 DNA reads as TGTGCCAGCAGCCAACAGGGGTGGAACACTGAAGCTTTCTTT. This gives the protein CASSQQGWNTEAFF.

The chain has TRBV15 and TRBJ1-1, with a tentative D call TRBD1 (5 bases). CDR1 LNHNV and CDR2 YYDKDF come from the germline V gene (reference sequence). The ends were cut back, 0 bases at V and 3 bases at J, with 11 bases in the middle. This CDR3 has 15 amino acids. The CDR3 spells CATSRENGGDTEAFF. The CDR3, as DNA: TGTGCCACCAGCAGAGAGAATGGGGGGGACACTGAAGCTTTCTTT.

The rearrangement uses TRBV7-9 and TRBJ1-2; 8 bases line up with TRBD1. The germline gives CDR1 SEHNR, CDR2 FQNEAQ (reference sequence). V gave up 4 bases and J gave up 6 bases; unmatched junction bases: 10. This CDR3 is built from 15 residues. CDR3 amino acids: CASSSFRDRTHGYTF. Written as DNA, the CDR3 is TGTGCCAGCAGCTCGTTCCGGGACAGGACCCATGGCTACACCTTC.

The chain links TRBV2 to TRBJ1-1; 8 nucleotides line up with TRBD1. This CDR3 region has 13 residues. The ends lost 6 bases at V and 6 bases at J; junction bases unmatched: 6. Germline V CDR1 and CDR2: SNHLY, FYNNEI. The CDR3 DNA reads as TGTGCCAGCAGCAGAGACAGGGGAGCTGAAGCTTTCTTT. Residues: CASSRDRGAEAFF.

V gene TRBV15 combines with J gene TRBJ1-4; D is perhaps TRBD1 (6 bases). This CDR3 comprises 16 residues. V gave up 4 bases and J gave up 0 bases, with 12 bases separating them. The germline V gene has CDR1 LNHNV and CDR2 YYDKDF (reference sequence). The CDR3: CATSKGTSATNEKLFF. The CDR3 DNA follows: TGTGCCACCAGCAAAGGGACATCTGCAACTAATGAAAAACTGTTTTTT.

The genes are TRBV21-1 and TRBJ2-7; the table's TRBD1 call for D was not verified on the DNA. TRBV21-1 is deemed a pseudogene. The CDR3 totals 16 residues. The CDR3 region is CASSSPPGQGGYEQYF. The CDR3 region has the DNA TGTGCCAGCAGCAGCCCTCCGGGACAGGGGGGTTACGAGCAGTACTTC.

The rearrangement links TRBV6-1 to TRBJ1-1, with D maybe TRBD1 (6 bases). The V end lost 5 bases, the J end lost 1 base, and 8 bases lay between the germline ends. This CDR3 is built from 13 residues. The germline CDR1 and CDR2 sequences are MNHNS and SASEGT. Here the CDR3 DNA reads TGTGCCAGCAGTCAACAGGGGAACACTGAAGCTTTCTTT. Translated, it gives CASSQQGNTEAFF.

This chain uses TRBV27 with TRBJ1-5; 10 nucleotides match TRBD1. This CDR3 has 15 amino acids. Germline trimming cut 4 bases from V and 7 bases from J; bases unmatched to any gene: 7. The germline V gene encodes CDR1 MNHEY and CDR2 SMNVEV (reference sequence). DNA for the CDR3: TGTGCCAGCAGTTGGACAGGGGGAGGGGAGCAGCCCCAGCATTTT. Amino acid sequence: CASSWTGGGEQPQHF.

In its sample, this clone was seen a few times. This chain links TRBV6-4 with TRBJ2-1; TRBD2 aligns across 8 bases. The CDR3 is 13 residues long. Per the germline V gene, CDR1 is MRHNA and CDR2 is SNTAGT. Trimming took 5 bases from V and 9 from J; bases not matched to a gene: 6. CDR3: CASSTLAGGEQFF. The CDR3 DNA reads as TGTGCCAGCAGTACCCTAGCGGGCGGTGAGCAGTTCTTC.

This clone was found once. The rearrangement uses TRBV28 and TRBJ2-1, with 15 bases that match TRBD2. CDR1 and CDR2 from the germline V gene are MDHEN and SYDVKM. This CDR3 comprises 18 residues. J gave up 6 bases and V 2 bases, and 8 bases lay outside the gene matches. CDR3 nucleotides: TGTGCCAGCAGTTTAAGGGGACTAGCGGGAGGCCACGTCAATGAGCAGTTCTTC. It encodes CASSLRGLAGGHVNEQFF.

The V call is TRBV6-6, the J call TRBJ2-1, with 8 bases fitting TRBD2. CDR1 and CDR2 from the germline V gene are MNHNY and SVGAGI (reference sequence). This CDR3 is 10 amino acids long. After removal of 9 bases from V and 10 bases from J, the junction contained 2 bases not matched to a gene. CDR3 in DNA: TGTGCCAGTAGCGGGACAGAGCAGTTCTTC. Translation: CASSGTEQFF.

The chain employs TRBV2 and TRBJ1-2; 7 bases map to TRBD1. This CDR3 has 13 residues. Germline-derived CDR1 and CDR2 are SNHLY and FYNNEI. J lost 4 bases, V lost 7 bases, and 6 bases had no gene match. CDR3 amino acids: CASKLQGSYGYTF. CDR3 sequence (DNA): TGTGCCAGCAAACTACAGGGGTCCTATGGCTACACCTTC.

The chain links TRBV27 to TRBJ2-5, with 7 bases fitting TRBD1. The CDR3 has 15 amino acids. After removal of 5 bases from V and 5 bases from J, the junction contained 11 bases not matched to a gene. The germline V gene has CDR1 MNHEY and CDR2 SMNVEV (reference sequence). In DNA, the CDR3 is TGTGCCAGCAGTCACAGGACAGGTAGTAGGGAGACCCAGTACTTC. Translated: CASSHRTGSRETQYF.